The 26 T cell receptor beta chains below all came from one sample that was sequenced in a study of shared clonotypes between healthy human individuals. Assay: immunoSEQ multiplex PCR; the TCRdb copy retains only in-frame clones and omits some. Of over 850,000 clones in the sample, roughly 74% were seen once. Material for sequencing was memory CD4+ T cells from PBMCs. Subset here: CD45RA-negative fraction. The receptor set was obtained from a man in his late teens or twenties in good health. Some clones in this sample may be carry-over from other donors' samples.

The V and J genes are TRBV7-9 and TRBJ2-2; 8 bases are shared with TRBD1. CDR3 length equals 15 residues. The junction had 7 bases not matched to a gene; V was cut back by 5 bases and J by 5 bases. Germline assignment: CDR1 SEHNR and CDR2 FQNEAQ (reference sequence). The CDR3 protein is CASSQQQGATGELFF. CDR3 nucleotides: TGTGCCAGCAGCCAACAGCAGGGGGCGACCGGGGAGCTGTTTTTT.

J is TRBJ2-2 and V is TRBV7-3; maybe TRBD1 (6 bases). Germline V gene data show CDR1 as SGHTA and CDR2 as FQGTGA. The CDR3 is made up of 13 amino acids. V lost 5 bases and J 6 bases, leaving 10 bases between the germline ends. CDR3 in amino acids: CASSLEGAGELFF. The CDR3 DNA sequence: TGTGCCAGCAGCCTAGAGGGGGCCGGGGAGCTGTTTTTT.

V usage is TRBV15 and J usage is TRBJ2-7; tentatively, D is TRBD1 (6 bases). Trimming cost V 3 bases and J 3 bases, with 9 bases left between them. Germline values: CDR1 LNHNV, CDR2 YYDKDF (reference sequence). The CDR3 consists of 13 residues. The CDR3 region has the DNA TGTGCCACCAGCAGTGGCAGGGGCTACGAGCAGTACTTC. This translates into CATSSGRGYEQYF.

The rearrangement uses TRBV6-6 and TRBJ1-2, with D possibly TRBD1 on 5 matching bases. The germline gives CDR1 MNHNY, CDR2 SVGAGI (reference sequence). The ends were cut back, 10 bases at V and 7 bases at J, with 22 bases in the middle. The CDR3 loop spans 14 amino acids. CDR3 in amino acids: CATNRDLRGSGYTF. The CDR3 bases are TGTGCCACCAACCGGGACCTCCGAGGCAGTGGCTACACCTTC.

This clone turned up a few times. The chain links TRBV2 to TRBJ1-1; possible D gene TRBD1, 5 bases. The CDR3 has 13 amino acids. Trimming removed 8 bases from V and 3 bases from J, with 13 bases in between. The germline CDR1 and CDR2 sequences are SNHLY and FYNNEI. Written as DNA, the CDR3 is TGTGCCAGCCGCGAGGGGAGAGACACTGAAGCTTTCTTT. The encoded protein is CASREGRDTEAFF.

The chain couples TRBV7-8 to TRBJ2-2; a possible D gene is TRBD1 (5 bases). Germline assignment: CDR1 SGHVS and CDR2 FQNEAQ. The length of the CDR3 is 16 residues. Deletions cut 2 bases from V and 7 bases from J, with 17 bases between. CDR3 residues: CASSLLAGSQLGELFF. The CDR3 region has the DNA TGTGCCAGCAGCTTATTGGCAGGGTCCCAACTCGGGGAGCTGTTTTTT.

J is TRBJ2-7 and V is TRBV7-2, with TRBD2 matching 12 bases. The CDR3 sequence is 15 residues long. Looked up from germline, CDR1 is SGHTA and CDR2 is FQGNSA. Trimming took 5 bases from V and 3 from J; bases not matched to a gene: 5. CDR3 residues: CASSPQTSGSYEQYF. In DNA form, the CDR3 reads TGTGCCAGCAGCCCCCAGACTAGCGGGAGCTACGAGCAGTACTTC.

The V gene is TRBV28, the J gene TRBJ1-2; D gene uncertain. Deletions cut 8 bases from V and 3 bases from J, with 10 bases between. The CDR3 has 12 amino acids. The germline CDR1 and CDR2 sequences are MDHEN and SYDVKM. CDR3 DNA sequence: TGTGCCAGCCGGGGAGTGGACTATGGCTACACCTTC. Residues: CASRGVDYGYTF.

The CDR3 coding sequence is TGTGCCAGCAGCCAAGAAAGGCGACTCTCCTACAGGGATGAGCAGTTCTTC. Amino acids: CASSQERRLSYRDEQFF. The chain uses TRBV14 and TRBJ2-1; D may be TRBD1 (6 bases). V was shortened by 0 bases and J by 8 bases, with 20 bases between the two germline ends. CDR3 length: 17 amino acids. Per germline, CDR1 SGHDN and CDR2 FVKESK.

The CDR3, as DNA: TGCAGCGGGATGGGGGGGTCGGATACGCAGTATTTT. It encodes CSGMGGSDTQYF. The V and J genes are TRBV29-1 and TRBJ2-3; TRBD2 agrees at 7 bases. Germline CDR1 SQVTM, CDR2 ANQGSEA. The V segment lost 7 bases and the J segment 6 bases; nucleotides outside the gene matches: 7. This CDR3 comprises 12 residues.

The chain employs TRBV5-1 and TRBJ1-2; 10 bases are a match to TRBD1. V was clipped by 7 bases and J by 2 bases; unmatched bases: 17. CDR3 size: 18 residues. Germline lookup yields CDR1 SGHRS and CDR2 YFSETQ. The CDR3 here is CASRPRDRGSSSNYGYTF. The CDR3 DNA follows: TGCGCCAGCCGACCTCGGGACAGGGGATCATCCTCGAACTATGGCTACACCTTC.

The chain combines TRBV11-3 with TRBJ2-1; D remains ambiguous. CDR3 size: 13 residues. Germline CDR1 SGHNT, CDR2 YENEEA. The germline V and J ends were trimmed by 0 bases and 12 bases, with 12 bases remaining between them. CDR3 sequence reads: CASSLEAGGGQFF. CDR3 nucleotides: TGTGCCAGCAGCTTAGAGGCCGGCGGTGGGCAGTTCTTC.

The V and J genes are TRBV5-1 and TRBJ1-5, with 9 bases identical to TRBD1. This CDR3 region has 16 residues. Germline CDR1 is SGHRS and CDR2 is YFSETQ. With 4 bases clipped from V and 8 bases from J, the junction kept 13 bases outside the gene matches. CDR3 residues: CASSLSPTGGTEPQHF. CDR3 nucleotide sequence: TGCGCCAGCAGCCTCTCCCCGACAGGGGGAACAGAGCCCCAGCATTTT. Full variable domain (remainder filled in from reference TRBV5-1 and TRBJ1-5): KAGVTQTPRYLIKTRGQQVTLSCSPISGHRSVSWYQQTPGQGLQFLFEYFSETQRNKGNFPGRFSGRQFSNSRSEMNVSTLELGDSALYLCASSLSPTGGTEPQHFGDGTRLSIL.

Remarks on this clone: This specimen includes other DNA sequences encoding the same CDR3. This chain uses TRBV10-3 with TRBJ2-3, with TRBD2 matching over 13 bases. Per the germline V gene, CDR1 is ENHRY and CDR2 is SYGVKD. V lost 6 bases and J lost 6; bases outside the gene matches: 3. The CDR3 contains 14 residues. The CDR3 region is CAISPGLAGDTQYF. The CDR3 DNA follows: TGTGCCATCAGCCCGGGACTAGCGGGGGATACGCAGTATTTT.

This clone was seen a few times. The chain is built from TRBV11-2 and TRBJ1-1; D perhaps matches TRBD1 (5 bases). This CDR3 region has 15 residues. V was trimmed by 5 bases and J by 4 bases, leaving 17 bases between them. Germline assignment: CDR1 SGHAT and CDR2 FQNNGV. CDR3 nucleotide sequence: TGTGCCAGCAGCGGACCCGGGGGAGGGCTCACTGAAGCTTTCTTT. The encoded protein is CASSGPGGGLTEAFF. The whole variable domain, filled in from reference TRBV11-2 and TRBJ1-1, reads EAGVAQSPRYKIIEKRQSVAFWCNPISGHATLYWYQQILGQGPKLLIQFQNNGVVDDSQLPKDRFSAERLKGVDSTLKIQPAKLEDSAVYLCASSGPGGGLTEAFFGQGTRLTVV.

The chain uses TRBV20-1 and TRBJ2-1; D remains unclear. Trimming removed 3 bases from V and 8 bases from J, with 8 bases in between. The CDR3 runs to 11 residues. Germline V gene sequence: CDR1 DFQATT, CDR2 SNEGSKA (reference sequence). CDR3 sequence: CSARTEDEQFF. CDR3 DNA: TGCAGTGCTAGGACCGAGGATGAGCAGTTCTTC.

The CDR3 region is CASRKQVSTEAFF. The CDR3 DNA is TGTGCCAGCAGGAAACAGGTGAGCACTGAAGCTTTCTTT. This sequence joins TRBV2 and TRBJ1-1; D is possibly TRBD1 (5 bases). Trimming stripped 6 bases from V and 4 bases from J, with 12 bases between. This CDR3 has 13 residues. Germline CDR1 and CDR2: SNHLY and FYNNEI.

This clone was detected only once. This chain connects TRBV15 to TRBJ2-4, with D maybe TRBD1 (5 bases). Deletions cut 5 bases from V and 7 bases from J, with 15 bases between. This CDR3 is built from 14 residues. From germline, CDR1 is LNHNV and CDR2 YYDKDF (reference sequence). The CDR3 nucleotides are TGTGCCACCAGCCCGGACAAGATGGGGAACATTCAGTACTTC. This codes for CATSPDKMGNIQYF.

CDR3 in amino acids: CASSPWGEAMPDTQYF. CDR3 in DNA: TGTGCCAGCAGCCCCTGGGGAGAGGCTATGCCAGATACGCAGTATTTT. The chain carries TRBV9 and TRBJ2-3, with a weak D call TRBD2 (5 bases). The CDR3 contains 16 residues. V lost 4 bases, J lost 4 bases, and 19 bases lay in between. Germline CDR1 reads SGDLS; CDR2 reads YYNGEE.

The rearrangement joins TRBV29-1 to TRBJ1-2; 7 bases match TRBD1. The CDR3 extends over 16 amino acids. Germline loops: CDR1 SQVTM, CDR2 ANQGSEA. The ends lost 7 bases at V and 5 bases at J; junction bases unmatched: 19. CDR3 sequence reads: CSAEEGRQGLLYGYTF. In DNA, the CDR3 is TGCAGCGCTGAGGAGGGCAGACAGGGCCTTCTTTATGGCTACACCTTC.

The gene calls are TRBV11-2 and TRBJ2-2; D not certain. Trimming pared 0 bases from V and 6 bases from J, leaving 11 bases between. This CDR3 has 15 residues. CDR1 and CDR2 (germline): SGHAT, FQNNGV. Here the CDR3 DNA reads TGTGCCAGCAGCTTAGAGGTACGAGGATCCGGGGAGCTGTTTTTT. Its protein product is CASSLEVRGSGELFF.

The chain links TRBV6-6 to TRBJ2-3; D perhaps matches TRBD2 (5 bases). The V gene's germline CDR1 is MNHNY and CDR2 SVGAGI (reference sequence). This CDR3 region has 13 residues. V gave up 4 bases and J gave up 7 bases, with 12 bases separating them. The CDR3, as DNA: TGTGCCAGCAGTTCCCTCGGGGAAAATACGCAGTATTTT. Protein product: CASSSLGENTQYF.

The chain joins TRBV4-1 to TRBJ2-7; 10 nucleotides align to TRBD1. Unmatched junction bases numbered 10, after V lost 4 bases and J lost 4 bases. Germline V lookup: CDR1 MGHRA, CDR2 YSYEKL. The CDR3 totals 16 residues. The CDR3 DNA reads TGCGCCAGCAGCCCGGGACAGGGGACCTCGGGGTACGAGCAGTACTTC. Translated: CASSPGQGTSGYEQYF.

This clone was counted between two and nine times. Other DNA sequences of this sample code for an identical CDR3. The rearrangement uses TRBV6-1 and TRBJ2-3; possible D gene TRBD1, 6 bases. This CDR3 contains 15 residues. Germline V CDR1 and CDR2: MNHNS, SASEGT. V shed 4 bases and J shed 3 bases, with 14 bases lying between them. CDR3 protein: CASSAPGAETDTQYF. DNA of the CDR3: TGTGCCAGCAGTGCCCCAGGGGCGGAGACAGATACGCAGTATTTT.

The chain uses TRBV30 and TRBJ2-5, with D uncertain. The V gene's germline CDR1 is GTSNPN and CDR2 SVGIG (reference sequence). CDR3 length equals 12 residues. V shed 2 bases and J shed 5 bases, with 9 bases lying between them. CDR3 nucleotide sequence: TGTGCCTGGAGTCCGGGTACCGAGACCCAGTACTTC. This gives the protein CAWSPGTETQYF.

Details on this clone: At one end, the junction sequence differs from germline, possibly due to a read error. J is TRBJ1-4 and V is TRBV4-3, with D possibly being TRBD1 (6 bases). Germline assignment: CDR1 LGHNA and CDR2 YSLEER. The CDR3 is 16 residues long. The CDR3 here is CAGSQEPEGGGEKLFF. The CDR3, as DNA: TGCGCCGGCAGCCAAGAGCCGGAGGGGGGCGGTGAAAAACTGTTTTTT.